The 10 T cell receptor beta chains given below trace back to one sample, sequenced in a study of T cells in narcolepsy. Repertoires were generated with immunoSEQ multiplex PCR, while TCRdb's copy carries only in-frame clones and drops some. Here the sample spans about 25,000 clones, 80% to 90% being singletons. Sequenced: CD45RA- memory CD4+ T cells from PBMCs. The receptors here all came from a human donor with narcolepsy.

The rearrangement joins TRBV25-1 to TRBJ2-1; 12 positions match TRBD2. This CDR3 has 17 residues. Germline V gives CDR1 MGHDK, CDR2 SYGVNS. Germline trimming cut 3 bases from V and 5 bases from J; bases unmatched to any gene: 8. CDR3 nucleotide sequence: TGTGCCAGCAGTGACACCAGGACTAGCGGGACCAACAATGAGCAGTTCTTC. This gives the protein CASSDTRTSGTNNEQFF.

The chain carries TRBV29-1 and TRBJ2-1; D is undetermined. V was cut by 5 bases and J by 0 bases, with 11 bases left in between. Germline V gives CDR1 SQVTM, CDR2 ANQGSEA. There are 14 residues in the CDR3. The CDR3 region has the DNA TGCAGCGTTCCGACTCCCAGCTCCTACAATGAGCAGTTCTTC. Translating gives CSVPTPSSYNEQFF.

V gene TRBV7-9 combines with J gene TRBJ2-7; 7 positions match TRBD1. Losses at the gene ends were 1 base for V and 3 bases for J; bases not matched to a gene: 12. The V gene's germline CDR1 is SEHNR and CDR2 FQNEAQ (reference sequence). The CDR3 has 17 amino acids. CDR3 bases: TGTGCCAGCAGCTTAGGTCAGGGGGATTATCGTGTCTACGAGCAGTACTTC. Its translation is CASSLGQGDYRVYEQYF.

The CDR3 reads CASTPRTAGGLNEQFF. Written as DNA, the CDR3 is TGTGCCAGTACCCCCCGGACAGCGGGAGGCCTCAATGAGCAGTTCTTC. The J gene is TRBJ2-1, the V gene TRBV19; 9 nucleotides agree with TRBD2. The ends lost 7 bases at V and 6 bases at J; junction bases unmatched: 13. Germline assignment: CDR1 LNHDA and CDR2 SQIVND (reference sequence). The CDR3 consists of 16 residues.

The genes are TRBV7-9 and TRBJ1-2; D is perhaps TRBD1 (6 bases). With 4 bases removed from V and 8 bases from J, the gap between germline ends came to 11 bases. Per germline, CDR1 SEHNR and CDR2 FQNEAQ (reference sequence). The CDR3 is made up of 12 amino acids. The CDR3 nucleotides read TGTGCCAGCAGCTATCAGGGGAGAGGCTACACCTTC. Residues: CASSYQGRGYTF.

The chain joins TRBV28 to TRBJ1-1, with 8 nucleotides matching TRBD1. Germline V lookup: CDR1 MDHEN, CDR2 SYDVKM. CDR3 size: 15 residues. Unmatched junction bases numbered 9, after V lost 3 bases and J lost 6 bases. CDR3 region: CASSFQGGRGPEAFF. CDR3 in DNA: TGTGCCAGCAGTTTTCAAGGGGGCAGGGGGCCTGAAGCTTTCTTT.

Note on this clone: Its ends do not fully match the called genes, so a read error is possible. The chain employs TRBV4-2 and TRBJ2-7; a weak D match, TRBD1 (6 bases). The CDR3 is made up of 14 amino acids. Looked up from germline, CDR1 is LGHNA and CDR2 is YNFKEQ. In DNA, the CDR3 is TGTGCCAGCGGCCAAGAAGCAAGGGGGTACGAGCAGTACTTC. Residues: CASGQEARGYEQYF.

The gene calls are TRBV11-2 and TRBJ2-5; possibly TRBD1 for D (5 bases). Germline V gene data show CDR1 as SGHAT and CDR2 as FQNNGV. The germline V and J ends were trimmed by 5 bases and 5 bases, with 18 bases remaining between them. The CDR3 has 15 amino acids. The CDR3 protein is CASSPQGPLGETQYF. DNA of the CDR3: TGTGCCAGCAGCCCTCAGGGTCCGCTCGGGGAGACCCAGTACTTC.

This chain links TRBV1 with TRBJ2-6. TRBV1 is a listed pseudogene. The CDR3 length is 18 residues. The CDR3 sequence: CTSSRPGLCKSRANVLTF. Here the CDR3 DNA reads TGCACCAGCAGTAGGCCTGGTTTGTGCAAAAGTCGGGCCAACGTCCTGACTTTC.

The chain couples TRBV15 to TRBJ2-5; unclear D gene. This CDR3 is built from 14 residues. V lost 3 bases and J lost 5, with 13 bases in between. Germline V lookup: CDR1 LNHNV, CDR2 YYDKDF (reference sequence). DNA of the CDR3: TGTGCCACCAGCAGGGGCGGAGTCGGGGAGACCCAGTACTTC. As protein: CATSRGGVGETQYF. Complete variable domain (other parts from reference TRBV15 and TRBJ2-5): DAMVIQNPRYQVTQFGKPVTLSCSQTLNHNVMYWYQQKSSQAPKLLFHYYDKDFNNEADTPDNFQSRRPNTSFCFLDIRSPGLGDTAMYLCATSRGGVGETQYFGPGTRLLVL.